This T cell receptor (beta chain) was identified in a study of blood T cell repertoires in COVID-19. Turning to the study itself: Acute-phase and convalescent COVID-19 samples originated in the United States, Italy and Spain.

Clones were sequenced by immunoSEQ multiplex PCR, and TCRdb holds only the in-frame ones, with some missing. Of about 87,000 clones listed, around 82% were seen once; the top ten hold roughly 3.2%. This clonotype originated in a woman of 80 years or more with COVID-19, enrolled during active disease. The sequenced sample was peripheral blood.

CDR3 DNA: TGTGCCAGTAGTATAGATCTTGGGGCAGGGGGCAATCAGCCCCAGCATTTT. It yields the protein CASSIDLGAGGNQPQHF. The chain recombines TRBV19 with TRBJ1-5; possible D gene TRBD1, 6 bases. The V end lost 0 bases, the J end lost 2 bases, and 14 bases lay between the germline ends. This CDR3 comprises 17 residues. CDR1 and CDR2 (germline): LNHDA, SQIVND (reference sequence).